The T cell receptor (beta chain) under discussion was sequenced for a study of T cell responses to AZD1222 COVID-19 vaccine. Overall study results and limits: Unmutated variant regions are reportedly targeted by nearly half of spike-specific TCRs. The donor group comprised mostly white British people and more females; the analysis possibly underestimated clonal diversity. A rise in Spike-specific TCR breadth and depth followed two AZD1222 doses.

Germline V gives CDR1 SGHVS, CDR2 FNYEAQ. The CDR3 has 15 residues. V lost 0 bases, J lost 1 base, and 2 bases stayed unmatched. The assay was immunoSEQ multiplex PCR, and TCRdb's table has in-frame clones only and misses some. The sample consists of fewer than 180,000 clones, 90% of them appearing once. Whether given at about 4 or about 12 weeks, second doses were pooled. With regard to this clone: Its matching antigen is unknown.

The TCR comes from an adult who received the AZD1222 COVID-19 vaccine. This chain uses TRBV7-6 with TRBJ1-1; 7 bases map to TRBD1. Sequences were derived from peripheral blood, sampled 28 days after the second AZD1222 dose. CDR3 region: CASSLAGTANTEAFF. As DNA, the CDR3 is TGTGCCAGCAGCTTAGCAGGGACAGCGAACACTGAAGCTTTCTTT.